This TCR beta chain was sequenced during a study of blood T cell repertoires in COVID-19. Only in-frame clones appear in the TCRdb table, and some are missing; sequencing was by immunoSEQ multiplex PCR. The sample lists approximately 210,000 clones, 75% to 90% seen once, with around 2.3% in the top ten. Sequenced input: PBMCs or T cells enriched from blood (not recorded which). The clonotype comes from a woman aged 30 to 39 who had recovered from COVID-19.

CDR3 residues: CASSQDAVHQETQYF. The CDR3 region has the DNA TGTGCCAGCAGCCAAGACGCGGTCCACCAAGAGACCCAGTACTTC. The chain couples TRBV3-1 (or the pseudogene TRBV3-2) to TRBJ2-5; no clear D. Germline V gene data show CDR1 as LGHDT and CDR2 as YNNKEL (reference sequence). CDR3 length equals 15 residues. V lost 0 bases and J 0 bases, leaving 8 bases between the germline ends.